The 14 T cell receptor beta chains listed next were all sequenced from one sample in a study of PD-1 blockade in classical Hodgkin lymphoma. TCRdb keeps only in-frame clones here, not all; method: immunoSEQ multiplex PCR. The table has about 100,000 clones, about 89% seen once. All the patients suffered relapse after autologous stem cell transplantation, and brentuximab vedotin exposure differed. The source was peripheral blood mononuclear cells (PBMCs), collected before the second cycle of nivolumab. The receptors were gathered from a human donor with classical Hodgkin lymphoma.

This sequence joins TRBV30 and TRBJ2-1, with TRBD2 matching over 11 bases. The germline V gene encodes CDR1 GTSNPN and CDR2 SVGIG (reference sequence). V lost 4 bases to trimming and J lost 8 bases; unmatched junction nucleotides: 10. The CDR3 has 15 amino acids. This chain's CDR3 is CAWNPLAGDSDEQFF. DNA of the CDR3: TGTGCCTGGAATCCACTAGCGGGAGATTCGGATGAGCAGTTCTTC.

V and J are TRBV6-4 and TRBJ1-2; tentatively, D is TRBD1 (6 bases). Germline V gene lookup returns CDR1 MRHNA and CDR2 SNTAGT. This CDR3 comprises 15 residues. V was cut by 3 bases and J by 2 bases, with 13 bases left in between. The CDR3 protein is CASSEFMGGNYGYTF. Here the CDR3 DNA reads TGTGCCAGCAGTGAGTTTATGGGGGGCAACTATGGCTACACCTTC.

This rearrangement joins TRBV4-1 to TRBJ2-7; TRBD2 agrees at 8 bases. This CDR3 has 17 residues. CDR1 is MGHRA, CDR2 YSYEKL, per germline. Trimming took 1 base from V and 2 from J; bases not matched to a gene: 10. CDR3 region: CASSQGLPGLGAYEQYF. The CDR3 DNA reads TGCGCCAGCAGCCAAGGATTACCGGGACTAGGAGCCTACGAGCAGTACTTC.

The gene calls are TRBV11-2 and TRBJ2-6; D is unresolved. Trimming shortened V by 3 bases and J by 0 bases, and 9 bases separated the two germline ends. Germline V gene data show CDR1 as SGHAT and CDR2 as FQNNGV. The CDR3 is 16 residues long. In DNA, the CDR3 is TGTGCCAGCAGCTTCGCCGGGCGCTCTGGGGCCAACGTCCTGACTTTC. Translated, it gives CASSFAGRSGANVLTF.

This clone appeared once. The genes are TRBV13 and TRBJ2-1, with TRBD2 matching over 8 bases. The trim removed 2 bases at V and 3 bases at J, leaving 6 bases unmatched. The CDR3 sequence is 16 residues long. Germline CDR1 and CDR2: PRHDT and FYEKMQ (reference sequence). DNA for the CDR3: TGTGCCAGCAGCTTATTTCCGGGACTAGACTACAATGAGCAGTTCTTC. Its protein product is CASSLFPGLDYNEQFF.

In this sample, this clone turned up a few times. The genes are TRBV30 and TRBJ2-1; no clear D gene. Germline V gene sequence: CDR1 GTSNPN, CDR2 SVGIG (reference sequence). V dropped 1 base and J dropped 5 bases, with 3 bases sitting between them. The CDR3 has 11 amino acids. This CDR3 reads CAWSDDNEQFF. The CDR3 nucleotides read TGTGCCTGGAGTGACGACAATGAGCAGTTCTTC.

Here the CDR3 DNA reads TGCAGCGCCGGGACACCTAATCAGCCCCAGCATTTT. Protein product: CSAGTPNQPQHF. The chain couples TRBV29-1 to TRBJ1-5, with a weak D call TRBD1 (6 bases). Trimming removed 7 bases at V and 4 bases at J, with 11 bases between. The CDR3 runs 12 residues. Germline V CDR1 and CDR2: SQVTM, ANQGSEA.

The rearrangement links TRBV29-1 to TRBJ2-7; TRBD2 agrees at 8 bases. The CDR3 extends over 14 amino acids. Germline V gene sequence: CDR1 SQVTM, CDR2 ANQGSEA. The ends lost 5 bases at V and 2 bases at J; junction bases unmatched: 8. CDR3 loop: CSVTPGTSPYEQYF. CDR3 coding DNA: TGCAGCGTTACCCCCGGGACTAGTCCCTACGAGCAGTACTTC.

CDR3 nucleotides: TGTGCCAGCAGCCCTAGGGGACACATCACTTCACCCCTCCACTTT. Residues: CASSPRGHITSPLHF. This chain connects TRBV7-4 to TRBJ1-6; D may be TRBD1 (6 bases). The CDR3 is 15 residues long. Germline loops: CDR1 SGHVT, CDR2 SQSDAQ. V dropped 5 bases and J dropped 9 bases, with 17 bases sitting between them.

The chain carries TRBV4-3 and TRBJ2-7; 7 bases are shared with TRBD2. Germline CDR1 LGHNA, CDR2 YSLEER. The length of the CDR3 is 16 residues. The V gene end was trimmed by 0 bases and the J gene end by 2 bases; junction bases not matched to a gene: 7. CDR3 nucleotide sequence: TGCGCCAGCAGCCAAGACCGCGCTAGCGGAACCTACGAGCAGTACTTC. Protein: CASSQDRASGTYEQYF.

The chain joins TRBV4-1 to TRBJ1-2; D gene uncertain. Germline V CDR1 and CDR2: MGHRA, YSYEKL. Trimming cost V 1 base and J 6 bases, with 15 bases left between them. The CDR3 is 15 amino acids. The CDR3 loop reads CASSQGGRAYDGYTF. The DNA of the CDR3 is TGCGCCAGCAGCCAAGGAGGAAGGGCGTACGATGGCTACACCTTC.

The chain is built from TRBV2 and TRBJ2-7; TRBD2 aligns across 9 bases. J was trimmed by 5 bases and V by 6 bases; bases with no gene match: 8. Germline CDR1 reads SNHLY; CDR2 reads FYNNEI. CDR3 length equals 14 residues. CDR3 in DNA: TGTGCCAGCAGAGAGCGGGAGGTTTCCCACGAGCAGTACTTC. Its translation is CASREREVSHEQYF.

V is TRBV27 and J is TRBJ2-7; D call uncertain. The CDR3 is made up of 15 amino acids. Germline values: CDR1 MNHEY, CDR2 SMNVEV (reference sequence). V gave up 5 bases and J gave up 5 bases, with 19 bases separating them. CDR3 loop: CASSGLGPQDHEQYF. The DNA of the CDR3 is TGTGCCAGCAGTGGTTTAGGACCCCAAGACCACGAGCAGTACTTC.

The chain combines TRBV7-9 with TRBJ2-2; possible D gene TRBD2, 6 bases. CDR3 length equals 13 residues. Trimming took 7 bases from V and 7 from J, leaving 13 bases between them. Germline values: CDR1 SEHNR, CDR2 FQNEAQ (reference sequence). The CDR3 reads CASKEGRNGELFF. CDR3 nucleotides: TGTGCCAGCAAGGAGGGCCGTAACGGGGAGCTGTTTTTT.